One and the same sample provided the 9 T cell receptor beta chains below, sequenced in a study of T cell clonotyping in hematopoietic cell transplantation (dated by TCRdb to the early 2020s). The receptor library was made with the immunoSEQ multiplex PCR assay. TCRdb retrieved this table from immuneACCESS and kept in-frame rearrangements only. Not all clones are present; in checked studies, unresolved V genes account for under half, and no reason is known for the remainder. The sample has over 10,000 clones on record, around 90% of them singletons. Around 0.8% of the sample is in the top ten clones. The specimen sequenced was peripheral blood mononuclear cells. Receptor source: a woman between 45 and 65 years old in good health. Some clones in this sample may be carry-over from other donors' samples.

The chain uses TRBV15 and TRBJ1-1, with D hard to call. This CDR3 spans 12 amino acids. Trimming took off 3 bases at V and 11 bases at J, with 13 bases between the two ends. Germline V gives CDR1 LNHNV, CDR2 YYDKDF (reference sequence). CDR3 loop: CATSSLTPGAFF. DNA for the CDR3: TGTGCCACCAGCAGTTTGACCCCGGGGGCTTTCTTT.

The chain recombines TRBV5-4 with TRBJ1-2; D may be TRBD1 (5 bases). CDR1 and CDR2 from the germline V gene are SGHNT and YYREEE (reference sequence). V dropped 2 bases and J dropped 2 bases, with 13 bases sitting between them. CDR3 length: 15 residues. CDR3 nucleotide sequence: TGTGCCAGCAGCTTAAAGGGACCAGGGAACTATGGCTACACCTTC. Translating gives CASSLKGPGNYGYTF.

J is TRBJ2-7 and V is TRBV11-2, with 9 bases fitting TRBD1. J lost 3 bases, V lost 5 bases, and 5 bases had no gene match. This CDR3 spans 14 amino acids. Germline CDR1 and CDR2: SGHAT and FQNNGV. The CDR3 coding sequence is TGTGCCAGCAGCACAGGGGGCTCAGGCTACGAGCAGTACTTC. Amino acids: CASSTGGSGYEQYF.

V is TRBV2 and J is TRBJ2-7; possible D gene TRBD2, 7 bases. V lost 6 bases to trimming and J lost 11 bases, with 14 bases between them. Germline V gene lookup returns CDR1 SNHLY and CDR2 FYNNEI. This CDR3 comprises 11 residues. This CDR3 reads CASRGGAGEYF. CDR3 nucleotides: TGTGCCAGCAGAGGGGGGGCAGGGGAGTACTTC.

The chain carries TRBV4-3 and TRBJ2-7, with a tentative D call TRBD1 (6 bases). Trimming pared 0 bases from V and 1 base from J, leaving 16 bases between. The CDR3 runs 17 residues. Germline-derived CDR1 and CDR2 are LGHNA and YSLEER. The CDR3 protein is CASSQDLVGQLSYEQYF. The CDR3 DNA reads TGCGCCAGCAGCCAAGACCTTGTAGGACAGCTATCCTACGAGCAGTACTTC.

CDR3 bases: TGTGCCAGCACAGGCTCCAGGGGCTATGGCTACACCTTC. Translating gives CASTGSRGYGYTF. This chain links TRBV6-6 with TRBJ1-2, with D maybe TRBD1 (6 bases). This CDR3 contains 13 residues. CDR1 is MNHNY and CDR2 is SVGAGI in the germline V gene (reference sequence). V lost 7 bases to trimming and J lost 4 bases, with 13 bases between them.

The rearrangement joins TRBV5-1 to TRBJ1-1; a weak D match, TRBD1 (5 bases). V gave up 0 bases and J gave up 7 bases, with 10 bases separating them. The germline CDR1 and CDR2 sequences are SGHRS and YFSETQ. The CDR3 is 13 amino acids. The CDR3 DNA reads as TGCGCCAGCAGCTTGGGACAGAACCTTGAAGCTTTCTTT. It is translated as CASSLGQNLEAFF.

The J gene is TRBJ1-6, the V gene TRBV7-9; a possible D gene is TRBD1 (5 bases). V was shortened by 2 bases and J by 0 bases, with 11 bases between the two germline ends. The CDR3 runs 17 residues. Germline-derived CDR1 and CDR2 are SEHNR and FQNEAQ (reference sequence). The CDR3 nucleotides are TGTGCCAGCAGCTTACAGGGATCCCCCTCCTATAATTCACCCCTCCACTTT. Amino acids: CASSLQGSPSYNSPLHF.

V gene TRBV6-5 combines with J gene TRBJ2-7; tentatively, D is TRBD1 (5 bases). V lost 4 bases and J lost 0, with 13 bases in between. The length of the CDR3 is 15 residues. Per germline, CDR1 MNHEY and CDR2 SVGAGI. CDR3 DNA: TGTGCCAGCAGTTCCCCAGGGAAAAGCTCCTACGAGCAGTACTTC. Its translation: CASSSPGKSSYEQYF.